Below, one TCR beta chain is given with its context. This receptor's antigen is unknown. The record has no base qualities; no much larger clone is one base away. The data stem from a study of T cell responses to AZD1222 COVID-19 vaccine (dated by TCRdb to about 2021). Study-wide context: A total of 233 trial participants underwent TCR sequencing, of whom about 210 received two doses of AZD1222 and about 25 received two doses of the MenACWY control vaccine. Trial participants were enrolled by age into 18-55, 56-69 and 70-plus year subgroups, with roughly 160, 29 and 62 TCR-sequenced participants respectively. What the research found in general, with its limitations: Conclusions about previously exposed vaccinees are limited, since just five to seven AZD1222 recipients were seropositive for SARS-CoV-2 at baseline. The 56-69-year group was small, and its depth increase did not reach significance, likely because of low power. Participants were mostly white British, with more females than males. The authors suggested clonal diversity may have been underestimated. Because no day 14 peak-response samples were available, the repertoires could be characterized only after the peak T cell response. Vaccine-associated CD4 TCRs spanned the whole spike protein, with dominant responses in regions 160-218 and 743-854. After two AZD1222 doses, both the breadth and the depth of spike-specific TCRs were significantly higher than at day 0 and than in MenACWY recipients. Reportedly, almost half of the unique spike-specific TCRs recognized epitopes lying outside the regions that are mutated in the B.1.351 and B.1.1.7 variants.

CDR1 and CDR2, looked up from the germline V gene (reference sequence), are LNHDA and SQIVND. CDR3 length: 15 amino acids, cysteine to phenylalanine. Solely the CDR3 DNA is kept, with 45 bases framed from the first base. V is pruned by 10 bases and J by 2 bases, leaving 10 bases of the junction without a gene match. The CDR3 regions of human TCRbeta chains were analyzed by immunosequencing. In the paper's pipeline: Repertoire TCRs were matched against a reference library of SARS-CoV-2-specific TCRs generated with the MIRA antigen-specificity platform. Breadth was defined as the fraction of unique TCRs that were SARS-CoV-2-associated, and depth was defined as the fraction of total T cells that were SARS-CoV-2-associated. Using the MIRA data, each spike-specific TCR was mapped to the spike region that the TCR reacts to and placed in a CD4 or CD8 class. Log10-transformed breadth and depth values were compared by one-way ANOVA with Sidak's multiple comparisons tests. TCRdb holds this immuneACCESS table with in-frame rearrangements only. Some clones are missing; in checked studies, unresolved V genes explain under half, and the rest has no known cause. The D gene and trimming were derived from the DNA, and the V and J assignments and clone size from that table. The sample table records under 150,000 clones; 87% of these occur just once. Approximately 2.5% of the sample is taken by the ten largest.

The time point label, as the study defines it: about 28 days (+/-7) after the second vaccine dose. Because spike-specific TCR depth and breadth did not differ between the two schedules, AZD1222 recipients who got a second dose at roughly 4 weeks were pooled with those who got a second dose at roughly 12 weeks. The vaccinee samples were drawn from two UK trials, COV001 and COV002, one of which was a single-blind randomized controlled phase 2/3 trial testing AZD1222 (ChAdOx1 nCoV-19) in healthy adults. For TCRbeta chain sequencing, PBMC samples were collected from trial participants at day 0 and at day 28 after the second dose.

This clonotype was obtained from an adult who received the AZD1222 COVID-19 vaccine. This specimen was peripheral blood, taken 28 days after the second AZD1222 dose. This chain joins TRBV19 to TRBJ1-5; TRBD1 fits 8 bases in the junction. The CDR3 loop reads CATEDRGWGNQPQHF. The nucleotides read TGTGCCACCGAAGACAGGGGATGGGGCAATCAGCCCCAGCATTTT.